This T cell receptor (beta chain) was retrieved from a study of cytomegalovirus exposure and HLA in healthy donors (dated by TCRdb to about 2017). The study in broad terms: An earlier analysis of approximately 590 of the donors reported more than 250 Gb of sequence data and 117 million unique TCR beta sequences from approximately 180 million T cells. An early release that covered several hundred HLA-typed donors contained approximately 300 gigabases of sequencing data and around 85 million unique TCR sequences. Of the roughly 400 genotyped donors, roughly 85% fell in the genetic ancestry cluster associated with self-reported Caucasian donors. The study aimed to test whether signatures of past pathogen exposure could be identified by cataloging public T cell receptors. Using immunosequencing, the study profiled T cell repertoires from 666 subjects and related those repertoires to cytomegalovirus serostatus. In addition to the first cohort of about 650 subjects, a separate validation cohort of 120 different subjects was used. The study combined high-throughput TCR immunosequencing, statistical association of individual TCRs with disease status, and machine learning to predict cytomegalovirus infection status. To study patterns of TCR occurrence, a later analysis re-analyzed previously published TCR beta repertoires from 600 to 750 donors and added high-resolution HLA genotyping. In the later analysis, no new phenotypic data were used to find candidate immune exposures; instead, reliance was placed on TCR beta sequences and their occurrence across donors. In an earlier analysis of a few hundred of the donors, high-throughput TCR beta sequencing was used to judge whether each TCR beta V gene segment behaved as functional or pseudogenic. Donor age, sex, ethnicity and CMV serostatus were compiled together with the repertoire data. A later genetic analysis took genome-wide SNP genotypes for about 55% of the 666 donors and used that subset as a discovery cohort. All discovery cohort repertoires had been generated using a single sequencing platform. Class I and class II HLA loci were covered by the typing at four-digit resolution. Typing coverage varied by locus: roughly 629-630 donors for A, B, C, DRB1 and DQB1; 522 for DQA1; 600 to 610 for DPA1; about 450 for DPB1. Roughly 5 DR-DQ haplotypes were handled as single units for association and clustering because linkage in the cohort was strong. Across around 400 genotyped donors of the cohort, an average of about 240,000 unique TCR beta nucleotide sequences per donor were sequenced, and roughly a sixth of those sequences were non-productive.

As for this clone: Its antigen remains undetermined. Qualities for individual bases were not recorded, and no much larger clone is one base off.

The cohort comprised approximately 700 healthy bone marrow donors. At the time of sampling, every cohort member was nominally healthy, though immune exposures that went unrecorded were likely present. The donor tested CMV seronegative and was one of the 352 seronegative cohort members. Every donor gave a peripheral blood sample, and the peripheral blood mononuclear cells from that sample were used for TCR beta sequencing. The Qiagen DNeasy Blood Extraction Kit was used to extract genomic DNA from the blood cell samples. The paper's findings and limits, for the study overall: In a later analysis, the rate of TCR association differed among HLA loci, with DRB1 alleles having the most associated TCRs and HLA-C alleles having the fewest. When HLA alleles, especially DR and DQ, strongly co-occurred, attributing TCR associations to individual alleles was difficult. Compared with equally common non-associated chains, HLA-associated TCR beta chains in a later analysis were more clonally expanded and had lower generation probabilities. Most CMV-associated TCR beta chains appeared to be HLA-restricted in a later analysis, and the HLA associations seemed to be driven largely by CMV exposure. Only TCR beta chains were sequenced in this cohort, and the absence of alpha or paired-chain data limited detectable features. According to a later genetic analysis, donors in an Asian-associated ancestry cluster had fewer N-insertions in productive TCRs than the approximately 670-donor mean. Some IMGT-functional V segments, including TRBV6-2 and TRBV6-3, could not be told apart with the 87-base-pair reads, so those segments were excluded. The earlier analysis of a few hundred of the donors excluded 15 to 20 rarely observed V segments, including chromosome 9 orphons, because counts were too low. According to the authors, the approach could potentially be generalized to other disease states and immunological phenotypes. Most TCR sequences were seen in very few donors, while some public TCRs were found in many individuals. Because HLA typing was missing for some donors at each locus, association tests included only the typed subset. An earlier analysis of 587 of the donors showed that most TCR beta V segments appeared in productive rearrangements either about 87% or about 30% of the time, which broadly matched IMGT annotations. A further reported finding was that TCR beta sequences accurately predicted the HLA-A and HLA-B alleles for most subjects in the first cohort. The classifier was reported to diagnose cytomegalovirus status with high specificity and sensitivity in both the original and validation cohorts. CMV serostatus was the only immune exposure information available for the cohort. In a later genetic analysis, a missense DCLRE1C variant was associated with V-gene and J-gene trimming of TCR beta chains, and the association was replicated in an independent cohort. The study gave a list of roughly 150 TCR beta chains associated with cytomegalovirus. A cluster of highly shared sequence variants was judged likely to be a technical artifact of the sequencing pipeline. Linkage disequilibrium might explain the correlated functional status among segregating V segments, but an unknown experimental factor could not be excluded. In a later analysis, several top co-occurrence clusters were reported to appear linked to parvovirus B19, influenza, CMV and Epstein-Barr virus. Three of the identified cytomegalovirus-associated TCR beta chains were confirmed in vitro to be specific for cytomegalovirus antigens. Roughly uniform sequencing depth across donors was assumed in presence/absence analyses, although this assumption may not hold. Specific HLA alleles were associated with around 18,000 TCR beta sequences at a false discovery rate of 0.05 in a later analysis.

The library was obtained by the immunoSEQ multiplex PCR assay. For the multiplex PCR, a mixture combining 60 forward primers for TCR Vbeta segments and 13 reverse primers for TCR Jbeta segments was used. Amplification of the CDR3 region of rearranged TCR beta genes was performed with a multiplex PCR assay on genomic DNA. Amplified TCR beta libraries were sequenced as 87-base-pair reads on the Illumina HiSeq System. Regarding the original processing steps: A later analysis counted about 76 million unique TCR beta chains across the 550 to 750 repertoires, and around 9.9 million of these chains were shared by at least two donors. A nearest-neighbor algorithm error-corrected the raw reads and collapsed the reads into unique sequences, merging closely related sequences to remove PCR and sequencing errors. V, D and J gene segments were assigned by aligning CDR3 sequences to IMGT reference sequences. For a sequence to be retained, at least a six-nucleotide match to both a V gene segment and a J gene segment was required. A rearrangement was called productive if the CDR3 had no stop codons and remained in frame with V and J, and every other rearrangement was called non-productive. Following IMGT convention, CDR3 was defined as the stretch from the second conserved V-encoded cysteine up to the conserved J-encoded phenylalanine. The earlier analysis of 587 of the donors excluded any sequence lacking an unambiguous match to a single V gene segment. An earlier analysis of several hundred of the donors called V segments functional above 56.7% productive rearrangements and segregating when the between-donor standard deviation exceeded 5%. A statistical classification framework was developed to diagnose cytomegalovirus status using the catalog of TCR beta chain sequences. In a later analysis, V and J genes were assigned by comparing TCR nucleotide sequences against IMGT/GENE-DB human TR gene sequences. A later analysis assigned CDR3 sequences and most-parsimonious VDJ recombination scenarios with the TCRdist pipeline. In a later analysis, every TCR beta chain was defined by the combination of its CDR3 amino acid sequence and its V-gene family, and reads without a unique V-gene family were dropped. As a way to deal with suspected cross-contamination and a sequencing artifact, a later analysis dropped 640 or so nucleotide sequences that were highly shared and had low generation probability. In a later analysis, a clonal expansion index was calculated for each public chain from normalized within-repertoire ranks of inferred template counts. Generation probabilities in a later analysis came from a VDJ recombination model fitted to out-of-frame rearrangements, and those results were checked against IGoR. In a later analysis, TCR-TCR, TCR-HLA and TCR-CMV co-occurrence was scored with hypergeometric tests, and a repertoire-size bias correction was applied to TCR pairs. To estimate false discovery rates, a later analysis permuted the HLA or CMV assignments 20 times. A later analysis grouped co-occurring TCRs with DBSCAN, adding TCRdist sequence similarity when clustering within HLA-allele-positive subsets. For co-occurrence clustering, repertoires with fewer than 30,000 or more than 120,000 public chains were excluded, along with four or five repertoires with anomalous nucleotide sharing. The source is immuneACCESS, and TCRdb retained only in-frame sequences with V and J called. Part of the clones is not carried over; for the studies checked, unresolved V genes explain less than half of this, and the remainder is unexplained. The DNA was the basis for D and trimming; V, J and clone size are from that table. This sample is represented by tens of thousands of clones; around three quarters of them were singletons. Around 4.3% of the sample is in the top ten clones.

The CDR3 covers 14 residues, taking in both the cysteine and the phenylalanine. The DNA shown is the 42-base CDR3, in frame from base 1. From the germline V gene, CDR1 is SGHRS and CDR2 is YFSETQ. Sequences were obtained from PBMCs. The chain employs TRBV5-1 and TRBJ2-5; a tentative D match to TRBD1 spans 5 bases. The J call may be wrong; the DNA end is better matched by TRBJ2-7. The source is a man aged 35 to 55 in good health and CMV-seronegative. In nucleotides, the sequence is TGCGCCAGCAGCTTGGGTTGGGGCCTCTACGAGCAGTACTTC. Translated, it reads CASSLGWGLYEQYF.